The 8 T cell receptor beta chains presented below share a single source sample, sequenced in a study of somatic mutations in cytotoxic T cells in rheumatoid arthritis. The repertoire was sequenced with immunoSEQ multiplex PCR; TCRdb's copy has only in-frame clones and lacks some. Among 4,000 or so clones listed, 93% were seen once. The sequencing sample was made of CD8+ T cells sorted from blood. The receptors were gathered from a woman aged 60-70 years with rheumatoid arthritis.

CDR3 DNA sequence: TGTGCCAGCAGCCTGGACAGGTCGGAAGCTTTCTTT. As protein: CASSLDRSEAFF. V and J are TRBV7-8 and TRBJ1-1, with 7 bases matching TRBD1. This CDR3 spans 12 amino acids. CDR1 is SGHVS and CDR2 is FQNEAQ in the germline V gene. The V gene end was trimmed by 5 bases and the J gene end by 8 bases; junction bases not matched to a gene: 5.

The V and J genes are TRBV7-9 and TRBJ1-1, with a tentative D call TRBD1 (5 bases). From germline, CDR1 is SEHNR and CDR2 FQNEAQ (reference sequence). The V end was cut by 8 bases, the J end by 2 bases, with 18 bases between. CDR3 length equals 15 residues. The CDR3 nucleotides read TGTGCCAGCGTATGGGCCCTGGGGCCCAACACTGAAGCTTTCTTT. This gives the protein CASVWALGPNTEAFF.

In this sample, this clone turned up a few times. CDR3 sequence (DNA): TGTGCCAGCAGCTTAGCACTACTAGCGGGAGACGAGGGAGATACGCAGTATTTT. Translated, it gives CASSLALLAGDEGDTQYF. The gene calls are TRBV7-9 and TRBJ2-3; TRBD2 matches at 11 bases. Germline lookup yields CDR1 SEHNR and CDR2 FQNEAQ (reference sequence). The V segment lost 0 bases and the J segment 5 bases; nucleotides outside the gene matches: 10. This CDR3 has 18 amino acids.

The count of this clone is one. The rearrangement joins TRBV29-1 to TRBJ2-2; D is possibly TRBD1 (5 bases). The CDR3 is 15 amino acids. Trimming removed 6 bases from V and 6 bases from J, with 20 bases in between. Germline V lookup: CDR1 SQVTM, CDR2 ANQGSEA. CDR3 sequence: CSVGKGKMGSGELFF. The CDR3 region has the DNA TGCAGCGTGGGAAAGGGGAAAATGGGTTCCGGGGAGCTGTTTTTT.

The chain combines TRBV30 with TRBJ1-5; 9 nucleotides match TRBD1. CDR1 and CDR2 from the germline V gene are GTSNPN and SVGIG (reference sequence). This CDR3 spans 15 amino acids. V shed 2 bases, J shed 4 bases, and the junction held 6 bases outside the gene matches. CDR3 loop: CAWSPWGTGNQPQHF. The CDR3 nucleotides are TGTGCCTGGAGTCCCTGGGGGACAGGGAATCAGCCCCAGCATTTT.

There are a few counts of this clone. The genes are TRBV19 and TRBJ1-1; D call uncertain. CDR3 length: 13 residues. Germline V gene lookup returns CDR1 LNHDA and CDR2 SQIVND (reference sequence). Trimming removed 3 bases at V and 1 base at J, with 6 bases between. The CDR3 nucleotides are TGTGCCAGTAGTATCTGGGCGAACACTGAAGCTTTCTTT. It specifies CASSIWANTEAFF.

The chain combines TRBV1 with TRBJ1-4. TRBV1 is shown as a pseudogene. CDR3 length: 17 residues. The DNA of the CDR3 is TGCACCAGCAGCCACCGGTTTCCCTGCCGGGAGAATGAAAAACTGTTTTTT. Its protein product is CTSSHRFPCRENEKLFF.

The chain combines TRBV4-2 with TRBJ2-7, with D tentatively TRBD1 (6 bases). Germline V lookup: CDR1 LGHNA, CDR2 YNFKEQ. CDR3 length: 16 amino acids. Between the trimmed V and J ends, which lost 0 bases and 6 bases, there was a span of 18 bases. The chain's CDR3 is CASSQEERTDLSEQYV. For the CDR3, the DNA is TGTGCCAGCAGCCAAGAAGAAAGGACAGACCTTAGCGAGCAGTACGTC.